One sample yielded the 8 T cell receptor beta chains listed below, sequenced in a study of identical twins. TCRdb fed the 5' RACE reads into MiXCR, producing one record per CDR3 protein. The sample yields over 550,000 distinct CDR3 sequences, 7.1% seen once. Another study also made use of these data, one on yellow fever vaccine responses in identical twins.

Specimen: PBMCs. All receptors come from a woman aged 18-29 years in good health.

This clonotype has at least ten counts. V gene TRBV5-1 combines with J gene TRBJ2-3; 8 bases agree with TRBD2. Trimming cost V 0 bases and J 5 bases; bases outside gene matches: 5. Germline V lookup: CDR1 SGHRS, CDR2 YFSETQ. CDR3 size: 15 residues. The CDR3 coding sequence is TGCGCCAGCAGCTTGGGGGGGACTAGTGGAGATACGCAGTATTTT. It encodes CASSLGGTSGDTQYF.

Ten or more counts support this clonotype. The genes are TRBV29-1 and TRBJ2-1; D unresolved. V dropped 1 base and J dropped 2 bases, with 3 bases sitting between them. The CDR3 extends over 12 amino acids. From germline, CDR1 is SQVTM and CDR2 ANQGSEA. The CDR3 DNA sequence: TGCAGCGTTGAAGGGACCTACAATGAGCAGTTCTTC. Its protein product is CSVEGTYNEQFF.

This clonotype has a handful of counts. This chain joins TRBV10-3 and TRBJ2-1; TRBD1 is a possible D gene (5 bases). Trimming left V 3 bases short and J 5 bases short, with 8 bases between. This CDR3 contains 13 residues. Germline V CDR1 and CDR2: ENHRY, SYGVKD. CDR3 in amino acids: CAISDPTDNEQFF. The CDR3 DNA reads TGTGCCATCAGTGACCCGACAGACAATGAGCAGTTCTTC.

This clonotype was seen at least ten times. The chain carries TRBV5-1 and TRBJ2-1; D is possibly TRBD1 (6 bases). The CDR3 has 15 amino acids. Trimming took off 4 bases at V and 0 bases at J, with 11 bases between the two ends. Germline CDR1 and CDR2: SGHRS and YFSETQ. The CDR3 region is CASSTSGVSYNEQFF. CDR3 sequence (DNA): TGCGCCAGCAGCACTTCAGGGGTCTCCTACAATGAGCAGTTCTTC.

This clonotype was seen a handful of times. This chain uses TRBV19 with TRBJ1-1; D is unclear. Germline V lookup: CDR1 LNHDA, CDR2 SQIVND (reference sequence). V gave up 7 bases and J gave up 1 base, with 10 bases separating them. The CDR3 consists of 13 residues. The CDR3 here is CASKHPGNTEAFF. Written as DNA, the CDR3 is TGTGCCAGTAAACACCCGGGGAACACTGAAGCTTTCTTT.

This clonotype appeared many times. V gene TRBV5-1 combines with J gene TRBJ2-7; TRBD2 agrees at 14 bases. CDR1 and CDR2 from the germline V gene are SGHRS and YFSETQ. There are 18 residues in the CDR3. V dropped 0 bases and J dropped 6; count of bases not matched to a gene: 11. Here the CDR3 reads CASSLDGRGLAGVGEQYF. The CDR3 DNA sequence: TGCGCCAGCAGCTTGGACGGTAGGGGACTAGCGGGAGTAGGCGAGCAGTACTTC.

In its sample, this clonotype was seen many times. The V and J genes are TRBV29-1 and TRBJ1-2, with D tentatively TRBD1 (5 bases). Germline assignment: CDR1 SQVTM and CDR2 ANQGSEA. V was trimmed by 0 bases and J by 0 bases, leaving 14 bases between them. This CDR3 comprises 16 residues. CDR3 coding DNA: TGCAGCGTTGAAGATGGCGACAGACTTGCTAACTATGGCTACACCTTC. The encoded protein is CSVEDGDRLANYGYTF. Full variable domain (remainder filled in from reference TRBV29-1 and TRBJ1-2): SAVISQKPSRDICQRGTSLTIQCQVDSQVTMMFWYRQQPGQSLTLIATANQGSEATYESGFVIDKFPISRPNLTFSTLTVSNMSPEDSSIYLCSVEDGDRLANYGYTFGSGTRLTVV.

The chain carries TRBV6-1 and TRBJ1-1; D is possibly TRBD1 (5 bases). This CDR3 comprises 15 residues. V was trimmed by 8 bases and J by 4 bases, leaving 20 bases between them. Germline-derived CDR1 and CDR2 are MNHNS and SASEGT. CDR3 sequence (DNA): TGTGCCAGCGGGGTGGGGCAGCTGGTTGCCACTGAAGCTTTCTTT. It is translated as CASGVGQLVATEAFF.